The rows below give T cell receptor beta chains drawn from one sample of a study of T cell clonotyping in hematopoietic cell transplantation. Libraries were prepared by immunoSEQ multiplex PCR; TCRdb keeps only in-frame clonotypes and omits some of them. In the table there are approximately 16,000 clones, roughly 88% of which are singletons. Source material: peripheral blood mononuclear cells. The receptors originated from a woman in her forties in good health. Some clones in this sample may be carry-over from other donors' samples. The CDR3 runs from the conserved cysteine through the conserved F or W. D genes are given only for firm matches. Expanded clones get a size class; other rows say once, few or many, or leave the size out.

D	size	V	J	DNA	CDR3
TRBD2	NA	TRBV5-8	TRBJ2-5	TGTGCCAGCAGCCCCGGGGTCGCGGGAGGCCTCCAAGAGACCCAGTACTTC	CASSPGVAGGLQETQYF
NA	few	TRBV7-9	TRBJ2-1	TGTGCCAGCAGGTTAGGGTACAATGAGCAGTTCTTC	CASRLGYNEQFF
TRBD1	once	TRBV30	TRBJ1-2	TGTGCCTGGAGTGTCGGGACAGGGGGCACGGGCGCCCGGTATGGCTACACCTTC	CAWSVGTGGTGARYGYTF
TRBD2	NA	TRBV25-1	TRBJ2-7	TGTGCCAGCAGTCTCACTAGCGGATCCTACGAGCAGTACTTC	CASSLTSGSYEQYF
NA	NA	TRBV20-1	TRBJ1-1	TGCAGTGCTAAGGACCTATCCGAAGCTTTCTTT	CSAKDLSEAFF
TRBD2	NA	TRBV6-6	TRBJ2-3	TGTGCCAGCAGCCGACTAGCGGGAGTAGCAGATACGCAGTATTTT	CASSRLAGVADTQYF
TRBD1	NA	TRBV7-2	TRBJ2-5	TGTGCCAGCAGCGTCCGGACAGGACAAGAGACCCAGTACTTC	CASSVRTGQETQYF
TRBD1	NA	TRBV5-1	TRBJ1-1	TGCGCCAGCAGCTTGGTAACAGGGGGCTCGGACACTGAAGCTTTCTTT	CASSLVTGGSDTEAFF
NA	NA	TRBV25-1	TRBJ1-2	TGTGCCAGCAGTGAATTAACGGACAGCTTTTATGGCTACACCTTC	CASSELTDSFYGYTF
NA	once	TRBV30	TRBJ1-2	TGTGCCTGGAGTGTACTTCGAATGCAAGCAGGCTACACCTTC	CAWSVLRMQAGYTF
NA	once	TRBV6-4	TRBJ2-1	TGTGCCAGCAGTACCGGACTCGAAAATGAGCAGTTCTTC	CASSTGLENEQFF
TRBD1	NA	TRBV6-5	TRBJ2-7	TGTGCCAGCACCCCGAGGGACAGGGGGTTCGACGAGCAGTACTTC	CASTPRDRGFDEQYF
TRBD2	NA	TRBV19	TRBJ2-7	TGTGCCAGCTCGGGACTAGCGGGAGGAGGCGAGCAGTACTTC	CASSGLAGGGEQYF
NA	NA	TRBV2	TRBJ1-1	TGTGCCAGCAGTCCTTTGAGTGGAGGGTTCGTATGGCTTATCACTGAAGCTTTCTTT	CASSPLSGGFVWLITEAFF
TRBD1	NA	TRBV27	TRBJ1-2	TGTGCCAGCAGCCGGACAGGGAGAGAAGGCTACACCTTC	CASSRTGREGYTF
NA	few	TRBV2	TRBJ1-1	TGTGCCAGCCTAGTGAACACTGAAGCTTTCTTT	CASLVNTEAFF
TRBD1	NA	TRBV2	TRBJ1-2	TGTGCCAGCAGTGTACTAGGGACAGGGGGATATGGCTACACCTTC	CASSVLGTGGYGYTF
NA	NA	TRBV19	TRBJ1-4	TGTGCCAGCGGACGGCTGAAGGGGGAAAAACTGTTTTTT	CASGRLKGEKLFF
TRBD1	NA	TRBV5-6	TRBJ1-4	TGTGCCAGCAGCTCGACGGACAGGGTGTCTGAAAAACTGTTTTTT	CASSSTDRVSEKLFF
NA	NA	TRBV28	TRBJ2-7	TGTGCCACCGGACAGACCTACGAGCAGTACTTC	CATGQTYEQYF
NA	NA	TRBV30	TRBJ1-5	TGTGCCTGGAGTGACGCCGGCAATCAGCCCCAGCATTTT	CAWSDAGNQPQHF
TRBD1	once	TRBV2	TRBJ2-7	TGTGCCAGGTCCGGGACAGGGATCTCCTACGAGCAGTACTTC	CARSGTGISYEQYF
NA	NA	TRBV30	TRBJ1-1	TGTGCCTGGAGACCGTACGGGGTAGGATACACTGAAGCTTTCTTT	CAWRPYGVGYTEAFF
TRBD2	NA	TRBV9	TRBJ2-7	TGTGCCAGCAGCGTAGAAAGTCGAGGGACTAGGGAGTTC	CASSVESRGTREF
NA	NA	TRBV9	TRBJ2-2	TGTGCCAGCAGCGCCATCGGTGCCGGGGAGCTGTTTTTT	CASSAIGAGELFF
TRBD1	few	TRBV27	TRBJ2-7	TGTGCCAGCAAAGCCGGGACAGGCCCCTACGAGCAGTACTTC	CASKAGTGPYEQYF
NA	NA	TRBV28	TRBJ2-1	TGTGCCAGCAGTATCCATTCCTACAATGAGCAGTTCTTC	CASSIHSYNEQFF
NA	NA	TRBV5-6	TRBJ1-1	TGTGCCAGCAGCTTTGGTGGGGGCGAAGCTTTCTTT	CASSFGGGEAFF
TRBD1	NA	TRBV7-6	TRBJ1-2	TGTGCCAGCAGCACACGACAGGGCGAAAACTATGGCTACACCTTC	CASSTRQGENYGYTF
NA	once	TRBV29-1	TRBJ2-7	TGCAGCGTTGGGACCCTTATGAGACATAACGAGCAGTACTTC	CSVGTLMRHNEQYF
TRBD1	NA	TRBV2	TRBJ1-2	TGTGCCAGCAGTGAAGTCTTGAGACAGGGGAATGGCTACACCTTC	CASSEVLRQGNGYTF
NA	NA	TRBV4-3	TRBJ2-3	TGCGCCAGCAGCCAAGATCCGGCAGATACGCAGTATTTT	CASSQDPADTQYF
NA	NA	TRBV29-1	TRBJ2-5	TGCAGCGTTGAAGCCCTAGGACAGCCGCAAGAGACCCAGTACTTC	CSVEALGQPQETQYF
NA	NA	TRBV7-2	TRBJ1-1	TGTGCCAGCAGCTTACAGGGGTATAACCCTGAAGCTTTCTTT	CASSLQGYNPEAFF
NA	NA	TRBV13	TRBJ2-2	TGTGCCAGCAGCCCCCGGTGGCCCGGGGAGCTGTTTTTT	CASSPRWPGELFF
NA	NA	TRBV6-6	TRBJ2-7	TGTGCCAGCAGTGGATCTGCTACGTGGGACTACGAGCAGTACTTC	CASSGSATWDYEQYF
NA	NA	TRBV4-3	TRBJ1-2	TGCGCCAGCAGCCCGGGCCCCGGGGGGCAGGTTAACTATGGCTACACCTTC	CASSPGPGGQVNYGYTF
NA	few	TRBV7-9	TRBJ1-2	TGTGCCAGCAGCGAGATCAATGGCTACACCTTC	CASSEINGYTF
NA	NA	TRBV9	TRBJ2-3	TGTGCCAGCAGCGTAGGGCGGGTCAGCACAGATACGCAGTATTTT	CASSVGRVSTDTQYF
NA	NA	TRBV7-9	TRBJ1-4	TGTGCCAGCAGCTTAGGGGTCTTTAATGAAAAACTGTTTTTT	CASSLGVFNEKLFF
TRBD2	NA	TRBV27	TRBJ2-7	TGTGCCAGCAGTTTAATGGCGCGCGGGGGGACCTACGAGCAGTACTTC	CASSLMARGGTYEQYF
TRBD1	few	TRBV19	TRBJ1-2	TGTGCCAGTAGTTTGGACAGGGGGTATGGCTACACCTTC	CASSLDRGYGYTF
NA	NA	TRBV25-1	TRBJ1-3	TGTGCCACCCAGTCGGGAATATCTGGAAACACCATATATTTT	CATQSGISGNTIYF
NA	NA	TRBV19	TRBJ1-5	TGTGCCAGTAGTATAATGTCCGGGCCCTATAGCAATCAGCCCCAGCATTTT	CASSIMSGPYSNQPQHF
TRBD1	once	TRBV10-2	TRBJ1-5	TGCGCCAGCCAACCCGGGACAGGGGGCTCTCCCCAGCATTTT	CASQPGTGGSPQHF
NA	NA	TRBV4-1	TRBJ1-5	TGCGCCAGCAGCCAAGGTATTATGGGGTCTCAGCCCCAGCATTTT	CASSQGIMGSQPQHF
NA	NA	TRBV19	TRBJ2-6	TGTGCCAGTAGTACGCGAGGGGCAGGGGCAGGATCTGGGGCCAACGTCCTGACTTTC	CASSTRGAGAGSGANVLTF
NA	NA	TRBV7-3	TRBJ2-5	TGTGCCAGCAGCCCTCAGGGAGGAGAGACCCAGTACTTC	CASSPQGGETQYF
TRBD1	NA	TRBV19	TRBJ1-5	TGTGCCAGTAGTATACAAGGGACAGGTCAGCCCCAGCATTTT	CASSIQGTGQPQHF
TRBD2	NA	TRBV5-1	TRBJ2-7	TGCGCCAGCAGCTTGACGGCGGGAGGAGGTTACGAGCAGTACTTC	CASSLTAGGGYEQYF
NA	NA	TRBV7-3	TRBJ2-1	TGTGCCAGCAGCTTAAGAGGGACAAATCATGAGCAGTTCTTC	CASSLRGTNHEQFF
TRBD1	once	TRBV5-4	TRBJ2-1	TGTGCCAGCAGCTTGAAATCAGGGGGCACCGATGAGCAGTTCTTC	CASSLKSGGTDEQFF
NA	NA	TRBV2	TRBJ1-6	TGTGCCAGCAGAACGACAGCCAATTCACCCCTCCACTTT	CASRTTANSPLHF
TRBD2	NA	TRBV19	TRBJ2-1	TGTGCCAGTAGTACAGCCGGGACTAGCGCCACCGAGCAGTTCTTC	CASSTAGTSATEQFF
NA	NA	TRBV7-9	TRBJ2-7	TGTGCCAGCAGTCCTACAGGGTTCTATCTCCATACCGAGCAGTACTTC	CASSPTGFYLHTEQYF
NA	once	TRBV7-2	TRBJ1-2	TGTGCCAGCAGCTTAGCGGTGGGGGTTTCTAACTATGGCTACACCTTC	CASSLAVGVSNYGYTF
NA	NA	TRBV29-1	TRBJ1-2	TGCAGCGTTACTGGGACCTTAACTGGCTACACCTTC	CSVTGTLTGYTF